This T cell receptor (beta chain) is drawn from a study of tumor-infiltrating lymphocytes in primary liver carcinoma. Study overall: The patient group consisted of men and women aged 30 to 69 years. Samples gave roughly 3.65 to 7.5 million productive TCRbeta reads, similar across tissue types.

The V and J ends lost 7 bases and 8 bases respectively, with 20 bases between them. The CDR3 covers 15 residues. In germline, CDR1 is MNHEY, CDR2 SVGEGT. Co-extracting RNA and DNA was done with roughly 17-32 mg of unsorted bulk tissue as input. The authors made TCR beta cDNA from 400 to 600 ng total RNA with a constant-region primer. Three rounds of nested multiplex PCR with slightly modified ARM-PCR produced TCR beta libraries. Forward primers for TRBV1-TRBV30 and a C-beta reverse primer served the first two PCR rounds, at roughly 10 cycles each. Each CDR3 protein gets one entry after TCRdb re-called the multiplex PCR reads with MiXCR. The sample lists fewer than 250,000 distinct CDR3 sequences; approximately 86% were seen once.

Source material: tumor tissue from primary liver carcinoma. This TCR derives from a man aged 35-49 years with primary liver carcinoma and hepatitis B virus infection. V usage is TRBV6-2 or TRBV6-3 and J usage is TRBJ2-2; D not certain. The CDR3 sequence: CASTPAYVNIGELFF. The CDR3 region has the DNA TGTGCCAGCACCCCCGCCTATGTTAATATAGGGGAGCTGTTTTTT.